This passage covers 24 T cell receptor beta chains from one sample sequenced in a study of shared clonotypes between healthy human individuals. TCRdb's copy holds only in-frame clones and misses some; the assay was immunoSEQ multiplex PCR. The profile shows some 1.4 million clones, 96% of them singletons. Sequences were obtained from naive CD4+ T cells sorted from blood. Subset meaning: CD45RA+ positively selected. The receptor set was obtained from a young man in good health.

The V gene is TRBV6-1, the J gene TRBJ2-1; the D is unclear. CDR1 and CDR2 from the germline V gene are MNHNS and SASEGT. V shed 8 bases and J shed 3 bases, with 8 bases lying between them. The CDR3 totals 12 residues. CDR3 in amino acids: CASLVGYNEQFF. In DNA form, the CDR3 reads TGTGCCAGCCTGGTTGGCTACAATGAGCAGTTCTTC.

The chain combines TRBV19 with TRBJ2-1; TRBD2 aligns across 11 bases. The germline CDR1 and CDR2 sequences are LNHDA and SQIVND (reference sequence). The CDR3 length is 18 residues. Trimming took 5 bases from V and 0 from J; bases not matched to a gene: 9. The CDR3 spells CASSAGTSGQSSYNEQFF. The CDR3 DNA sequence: TGTGCCAGTAGTGCCGGGACTAGCGGCCAAAGCTCCTACAATGAGCAGTTCTTC.

This chain's CDR3 is CASSIGRTGVYGYTF. CDR3 nucleotide sequence: TGTGCCAGTAGTATCGGCCGGACAGGGGTCTATGGCTACACCTTC. V gene TRBV19 combines with J gene TRBJ1-2; 9 positions match TRBD1. J was trimmed by 4 bases and V by 3 bases; bases with no gene match: 6. The CDR3 covers 15 residues. Germline V lookup: CDR1 LNHDA, CDR2 SQIVND (reference sequence).

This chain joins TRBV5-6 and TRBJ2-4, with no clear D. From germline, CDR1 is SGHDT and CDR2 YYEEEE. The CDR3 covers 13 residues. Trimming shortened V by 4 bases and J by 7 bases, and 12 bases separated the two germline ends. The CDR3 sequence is CASSPGSSNIQYF. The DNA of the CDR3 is TGTGCCAGCAGCCCTGGGTCATCGAACATTCAGTACTTC.

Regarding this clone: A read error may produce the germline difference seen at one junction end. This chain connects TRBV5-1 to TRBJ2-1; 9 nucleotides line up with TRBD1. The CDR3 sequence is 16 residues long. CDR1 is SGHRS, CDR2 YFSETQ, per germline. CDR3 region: CASSPLGTGPYSEQFF. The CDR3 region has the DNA TGCGCCAGCAGCCCGCTCGGGACAGGGCCCTACAGTGAGCAGTTCTTC.

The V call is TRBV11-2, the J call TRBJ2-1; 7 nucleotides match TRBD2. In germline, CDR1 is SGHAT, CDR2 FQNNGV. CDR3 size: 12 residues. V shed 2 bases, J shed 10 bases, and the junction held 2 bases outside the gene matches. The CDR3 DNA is TGTGCCAGCAGCTTACCTAGCGGCGAGCAGTTCTTC. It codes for CASSLPSGEQFF.

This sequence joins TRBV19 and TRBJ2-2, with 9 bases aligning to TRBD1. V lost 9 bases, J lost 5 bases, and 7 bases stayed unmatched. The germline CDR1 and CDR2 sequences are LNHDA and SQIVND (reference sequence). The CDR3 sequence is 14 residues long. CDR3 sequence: CASRGQGKTGELFF. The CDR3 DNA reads TGTGCCAGCCGTGGACAGGGGAAAACCGGGGAGCTGTTTTTT.

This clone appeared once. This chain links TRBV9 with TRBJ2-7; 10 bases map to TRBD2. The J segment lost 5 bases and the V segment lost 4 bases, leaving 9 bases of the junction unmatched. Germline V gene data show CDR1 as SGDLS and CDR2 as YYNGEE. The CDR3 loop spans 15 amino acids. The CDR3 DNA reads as TGTGCCAGCAGCTTGACTAGCGGGCGCTCGGACGAGCAGTACTTC. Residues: CASSLTSGRSDEQYF. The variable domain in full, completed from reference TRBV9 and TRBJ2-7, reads DSGVTQTPKHLITATGQRVTLRCSPRSGDLSVYWYQQSLDQGLQFLIQYYNGEERAKGNILERFSAQQFPDLHSELNLSSLELGDSALYFCASSLTSGRSDEQYFGPGTRLTVT.

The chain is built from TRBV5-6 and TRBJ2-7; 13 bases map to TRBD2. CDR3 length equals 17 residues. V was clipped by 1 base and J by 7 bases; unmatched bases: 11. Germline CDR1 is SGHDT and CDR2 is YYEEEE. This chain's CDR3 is CASSLLAGTSGTGEQYF. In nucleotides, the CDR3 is TGTGCCAGCAGCTTGCTAGCAGGGACTAGCGGGACGGGAGAGCAGTACTTC.

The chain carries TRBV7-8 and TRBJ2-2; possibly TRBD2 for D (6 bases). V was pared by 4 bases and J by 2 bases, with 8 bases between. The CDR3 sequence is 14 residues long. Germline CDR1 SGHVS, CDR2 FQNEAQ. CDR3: CASSYGSNTGELFF. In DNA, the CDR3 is TGTGCCAGCAGCTACGGGAGTAACACCGGGGAGCTGTTTTTT.

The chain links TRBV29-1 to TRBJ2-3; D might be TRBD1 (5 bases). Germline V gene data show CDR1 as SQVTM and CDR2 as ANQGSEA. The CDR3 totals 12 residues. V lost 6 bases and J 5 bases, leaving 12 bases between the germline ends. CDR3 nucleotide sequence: TGCAGCGTCTCCTTTCAGGGAGATACGCAGTATTTT. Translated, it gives CSVSFQGDTQYF.

The chain's CDR3 is CASSITGTEAQYF. CDR3 coding DNA: TGTGCCAGTAGTATTACCGGGACAGAGGCGCAGTATTTT. This sequence joins TRBV19 and TRBJ2-3; 7 bases agree with TRBD1. CDR3 length equals 13 residues. J was trimmed by 10 bases and V by 3 bases; bases with no gene match: 7. The germline CDR1 and CDR2 sequences are LNHDA and SQIVND (reference sequence). Variable domain in full (rest from reference TRBV19 and TRBJ2-3): DGGITQSPKYLFRKEGQNVTLSCEQNLNHDAMYWYRQDPGQGLRLIYYSQIVNDFQKGDIAEGYSVSREKKESFPLTVTSAQKNPTAFYLCASSITGTEAQYFGPGTRLTVL.

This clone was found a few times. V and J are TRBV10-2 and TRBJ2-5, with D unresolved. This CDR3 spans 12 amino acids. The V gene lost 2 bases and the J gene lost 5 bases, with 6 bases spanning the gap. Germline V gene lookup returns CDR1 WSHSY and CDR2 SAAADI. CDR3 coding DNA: TGCGCCAGCAGTGAGGTTGGTGAGACCCAGTACTTC. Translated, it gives CASSEVGETQYF.

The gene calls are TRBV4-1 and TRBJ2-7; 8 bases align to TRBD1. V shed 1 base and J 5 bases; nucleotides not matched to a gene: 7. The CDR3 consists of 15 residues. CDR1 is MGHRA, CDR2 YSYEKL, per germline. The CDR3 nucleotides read TGCGCCAGCAGCCAAGTCACGGACAGGGACCACGAGCAGTACTTC. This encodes CASSQVTDRDHEQYF.

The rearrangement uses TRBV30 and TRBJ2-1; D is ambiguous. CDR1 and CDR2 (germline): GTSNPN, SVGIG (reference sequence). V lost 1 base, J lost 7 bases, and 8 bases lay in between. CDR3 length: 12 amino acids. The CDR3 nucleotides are TGTGCCTGGAGTGCCATTATAAATGAGCAGTTCTTC. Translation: CAWSAIINEQFF.

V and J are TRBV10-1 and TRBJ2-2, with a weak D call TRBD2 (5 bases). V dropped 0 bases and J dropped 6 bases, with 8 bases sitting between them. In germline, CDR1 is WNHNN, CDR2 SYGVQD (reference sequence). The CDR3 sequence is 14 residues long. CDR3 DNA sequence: TGCGCCAGCAGTGAGTCGATTAGCGCCGGGGAGCTGTTTTTT. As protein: CASSESISAGELFF.

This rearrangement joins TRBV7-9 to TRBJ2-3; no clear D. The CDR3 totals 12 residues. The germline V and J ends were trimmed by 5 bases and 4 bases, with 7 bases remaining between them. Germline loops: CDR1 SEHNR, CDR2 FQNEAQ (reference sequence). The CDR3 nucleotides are TGTGCCAGCAGCCCCATCTCAGATACGCAGTATTTT. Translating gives CASSPISDTQYF.

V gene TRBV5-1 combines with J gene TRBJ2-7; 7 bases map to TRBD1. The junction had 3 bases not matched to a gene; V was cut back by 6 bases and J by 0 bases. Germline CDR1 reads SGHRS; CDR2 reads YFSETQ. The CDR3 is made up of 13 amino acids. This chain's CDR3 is CASKWTGSYEQYF. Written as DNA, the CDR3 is TGCGCCAGCAAATGGACAGGCTCCTACGAGCAGTACTTC.

The CDR3 coding sequence is TGTGCCAGCAGCCCTACAGCTGGGGCCGGCCCAGAGACCCAGTACTTC. Its translation is CASSPTAGAGPETQYF. V usage is TRBV4-2 and J usage is TRBJ2-5; the D gene is possibly TRBD1 (5 bases). Looked up from germline, CDR1 is LGHNA and CDR2 is YNFKEQ. The CDR3 sequence is 16 residues long. Trimming shortened V by 4 bases and J by 4 bases, and 19 bases separated the two germline ends.

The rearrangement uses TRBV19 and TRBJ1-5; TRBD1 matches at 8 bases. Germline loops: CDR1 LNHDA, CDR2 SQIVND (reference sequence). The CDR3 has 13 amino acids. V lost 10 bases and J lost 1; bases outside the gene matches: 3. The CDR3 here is CATTGGSNQPQHF. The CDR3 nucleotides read TGTGCCACTACAGGGGGAAGCAATCAGCCCCAGCATTTT.

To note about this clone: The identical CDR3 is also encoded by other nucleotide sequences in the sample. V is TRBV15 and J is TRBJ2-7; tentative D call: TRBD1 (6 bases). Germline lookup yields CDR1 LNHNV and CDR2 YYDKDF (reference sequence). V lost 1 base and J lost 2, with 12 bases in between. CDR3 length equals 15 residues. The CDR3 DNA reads TGTGCCACCAGCAGAGTTGGACAGCCAACCTACGAGCAGTACTTC. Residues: CATSRVGQPTYEQYF.

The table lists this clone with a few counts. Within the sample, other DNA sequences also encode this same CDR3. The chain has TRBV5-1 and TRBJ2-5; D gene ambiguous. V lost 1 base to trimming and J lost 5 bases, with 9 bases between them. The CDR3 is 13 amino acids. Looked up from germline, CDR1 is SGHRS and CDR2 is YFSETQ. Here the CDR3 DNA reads TGCGCCAGCAGCTTGACATCACCGGAGACCCAGTACTTC. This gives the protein CASSLTSPETQYF.

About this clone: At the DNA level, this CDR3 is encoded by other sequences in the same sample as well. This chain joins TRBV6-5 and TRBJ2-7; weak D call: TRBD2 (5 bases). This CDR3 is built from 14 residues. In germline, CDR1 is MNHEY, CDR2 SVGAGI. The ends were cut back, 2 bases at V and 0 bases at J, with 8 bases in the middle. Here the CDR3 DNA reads TGTGCCAGCAGTTACACTAGGAGCTCCTACGAGCAGTACTTC. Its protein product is CASSYTRSSYEQYF.

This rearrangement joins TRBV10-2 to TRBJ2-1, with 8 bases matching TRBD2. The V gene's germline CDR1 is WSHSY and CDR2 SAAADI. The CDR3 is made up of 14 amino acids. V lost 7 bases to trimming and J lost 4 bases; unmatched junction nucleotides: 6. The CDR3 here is CASTAVAGYNEQFF. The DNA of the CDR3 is TGCGCCAGCACCGCAGTAGCGGGGTACAATGAGCAGTTCTTC.